These T cell receptor beta chains were read from a single sample in a study of T cells in Graves' hyperthyroidism and ophthalmopathy. One entry per CDR3 protein, called by TCRdb with MiXCR from the multiplex PCR reads. Found here are about 640,000 distinct CDR3 sequences, roughly 20% of them singletons; the top ten hold 34%. Sequencing input: blood. Source of these receptors: a man younger than 40 with Graves' ophthalmopathy. CDR3s include the opening cysteine and the closing phenylalanine or tryptophan. D genes are given only for firm matches. Part of the rows lack a size; the others show once, few, many or a class for expanded clones.

>many|TRBV11-2|NA|TRBJ2-5
CASSWGVVETQYF
TGTGCCAGCAGCTGGGGGGTCGTGGAGACCCAGTACTTC
>many|TRBV28|NA|TRBJ2-7
CASSPRTVSYEQYF
TGTGCCAGCAGTCCCCGGACAGTCTCCTACGAGCAGTACTTC
>few|TRBV4-1|NA|TRBJ2-2
CASSHSGRNTGELFF
TGCGCCAGCAGCCATTCCGGGAGGAACACCGGGGAGCTGTTTTTT
>few|TRBV20-1|NA|TRBJ2-7
CSAVRGYEQYF
TGCAGTGCCGTGAGGGGATACGAGCAGTACTTC
>many|TRBV12-3/TRBV12-4|NA|TRBJ1-5
CASSLGRQRNQPQHF
TGTGCCAGCAGTTTAGGGAGACAGCGCAATCAGCCCCAGCATTTT
>many|TRBV2|TRBD2|TRBJ2-5
CASSPQPGLAAQETQYF
TGTGCCAGCAGCCCTCAGCCGGGACTAGCGGCGCAAGAGACCCAGTACTTC
>many|TRBV7-8|TRBD2|TRBJ2-1
CASSFRLAGAYNEQFF
TGTGCCAGCAGCTTTAGACTAGCGGGAGCCTACAATGAGCAGTTCTTC
>many|TRBV28|TRBD2|TRBJ2-7
CASSLTSGSHEQYF
TGTGCCAGCAGTTTAACTAGCGGGAGCCACGAGCAGTACTTC
>few|TRBV7-9|NA|TRBJ2-5
CASSYEGLETQYF
TGTGCCAGCAGCTACGAAGGTCTAGAGACCCAGTACTTC
>few|TRBV20-1|NA|TRBJ2-1
CSARGSPRRLLEEQFF
TGCAGTGCTAGAGGGTCCCCTAGGAGACTACTTGAGGAGCAGTTCTTC
>many|TRBV18|NA|TRBJ1-2
CASSPAFGELSYGYTF
TGTGCCAGCTCACCCGCCTTCGGAGAGCTTTCCTATGGCTACACCTTC
>NA|TRBV6-1|TRBD1|TRBJ1-2
CASRRQGGYTF
TGTGCCAGCAGGCGACAGGGCGGCTACACCTTC
>NA|TRBV3-1|NA|TRBJ2-1
CASSQTTLGLEQFF
TGTGCCAGCAGCCAAACAACCTTGGGCCTTGAGCAGTTCTTC
>NA|TRBV20-1|TRBD2|TRBJ2-2
CSARASGTTGELFF
TGCAGTGCTAGGGCTAGCGGGACCACCGGGGAGCTGTTTTTT
>few|TRBV30|NA|TRBJ1-5
CAWSPWGDQPQHF
TGTGCCTGGAGCCCCTGGGGGGATCAGCCCCAGCATTTT
>many|TRBV28|NA|TRBJ1-1
CASSSSMNTEAFF
TGTGCCAGCAGTTCCTCCATGAACACTGAAGCTTTCTTT
>few|TRBV4-1|TRBD2|TRBJ2-5
CASSHPLAGGQETQYF
TGCGCCAGCAGCCACCCTCTAGCGGGAGGCCAAGAGACCCAGTACTTC
>NA|TRBV9|TRBD2|TRBJ2-2
CASSVDRGVVNTGELFF
TGTGCCAGCAGCGTAGATCGGGGGGTTGTGAACACCGGGGAGCTGTTTTTT
>few|TRBV28|NA|TRBJ1-6
CASQEISSYNSPLHF
TGTGCCAGCCAGGAAATAAGCTCCTATAATTCACCCCTCCACTTT
>NA|TRBV6-2/TRBV6-3|NA|TRBJ1-5
CASRIQVEGNQPQHF
TGTGCCAGCAGGATACAGGTGGAGGGTAATCAGCCCCAGCATTTT
>many|TRBV10-2|NA|TRBJ2-7
CASSPTPTSAPYEQYF
TGCGCCAGCAGCCCAACCCCTACTAGTGCCCCCTACGAGCAGTACTTC
>many|TRBV7-2|NA|TRBJ1-6
CASSLGPGGQSPLHF
TGTGCCAGCAGCTTAGGGCCTGGGGGACAATCACCCCTCCACTTT
>NA|TRBV19|NA|TRBJ2-3
CASSIGLDTQYF
TGTGCCAGTAGTATTGGTCTAGATACGCAGTATTTT
>NA|TRBV6-1|NA|TRBJ1-5
CASSRQMGNQPQHF
TGTGCCAGCAGTCGTCAGATGGGCAATCAGCCCCAGCATTTT
>NA|TRBV12-3/TRBV12-4|NA|TRBJ1-1
CASRAATPVGRGEAFF
TGTGCCAGCAGGGCAGCAACACCGGTGGGAAGGGGTGAAGCTTTCTTT
>few|TRBV7-2|NA|TRBJ2-2
CASSSRGPGGTGELFF
TGTGCCAGCAGCTCCAGGGGGCCGGGGGGAACCGGGGAGCTGTTTTTT
>NA|TRBV2|TRBD1|TRBJ2-1
CASSEGTGSYEQFF
TGTGCCAGCAGTGAGGGGACAGGCTCCTACGAGCAGTTCTTC
>few|TRBV5-1|NA|TRBJ1-3
CASSSPDHGNTIYF
TGCGCCAGCAGCTCGCCGGACCATGGAAACACCATATATTTT
>few|TRBV10-3|NA|TRBJ2-3
CAISSSPTADTQYF
TGTGCCATCAGTTCGTCACCGACGGCCGATACGCAGTATTTT
>many|TRBV27|NA|TRBJ1-4
CASKGEGNEKLFF
TGTGCCAGCAAGGGGGAGGGTAATGAAAAACTGTTTTTT
>few|TRBV7-2|TRBD1|TRBJ1-2
CASSPPQGAYGYTF
TGTGCCAGCAGCCCTCCACAGGGGGCTTATGGCTACACCTTC
>NA|TRBV7-3|NA|TRBJ1-2
CASTGTPGYGYTF
TGTGCCAGCACCGGGACCCCTGGCTATGGCTACACCTTC
>NA|TRBV7-3|TRBD1|TRBJ2-6
CASSLEGGPGANVLTF
TGTGCCAGCAGCTTAGAAGGGGGCCCTGGGGCCAACGTCCTGACTTTC
>few|TRBV20-1|NA|TRBJ1-4
CSARDREGQAEKLFF
TGCAGTGCTAGAGATCGCGAAGGGCAGGCGGAAAAACTGTTTTTT
>NA|TRBV18|NA|TRBJ1-6
CASSQGSYNSPLHF
TGTGCCAGCTCTCAGGGCTCCTATAATTCACCCCTCCACTTT
>NA|TRBV29-1|TRBD1|TRBJ2-3
CSVPRGRVDTQYF
TGCAGCGTCCCCAGGGGGCGGGTAGATACGCAGTATTTT
>NA|TRBV4-2|NA|TRBJ1-1
CASSPKELRISTEAFF
TGTGCCAGCAGCCCCAAGGAACTGAGAATAAGCACTGAAGCTTTCTTT
>many|TRBV28|NA|TRBJ1-5
CASSLAGRNQPQHF
TGTGCCAGCAGTTTAGCAGGGAGGAATCAGCCCCAGCATTTT
>NA|TRBV5-1|TRBD1|TRBJ1-6
CASSPGDSLNSPLHF
TGCGCCAGCAGCCCGGGGGACAGCCTGAATTCACCCCTCCACTTT
>NA|TRBV20-1|NA|TRBJ2-6
CSARASGANVLTF
TGCAGTGCTAGAGCTAGTGGGGCCAACGTCCTGACTTTC
>many|TRBV7-3|TRBD2|TRBJ2-1
CASSLRASGRNEQFF
TGTGCCAGCAGCTTAAGGGCTAGCGGGAGGAATGAGCAGTTCTTC
>many|TRBV15|TRBD2|TRBJ2-1
CATSREEAGGRFRDEQFF
TGTGCCACCAGCAGAGAGGAGGCGGGAGGACGATTTAGGGATGAGCAGTTCTTC
>many|TRBV2|NA|TRBJ1-1
CATLGEVNTEAFF
TGTGCCACCCTCGGGGAAGTGAACACTGAAGCTTTCTTT
>NA|TRBV4-1|NA|TRBJ1-1
CASSQNIKISAEAFF
TGCGCCAGCAGCCAAAATATAAAAATCTCGGCTGAAGCTTTCTTT
>few|TRBV6-2/TRBV6-3|NA|TRBJ2-5
CASSSEQGFQETQYF
TGTGCCAGCAGCTCTGAACAGGGCTTCCAAGAGACCCAGTACTTC
>few|TRBV18|NA|TRBJ2-1
CASSSDNRAANEQFF
TGTGCCAGCTCATCGGACAATAGGGCGGCCAATGAGCAGTTCTTC
>NA|TRBV12-3/TRBV12-4|TRBD2|TRBJ2-1
CASSFLPSGNHNEQFF
TGTGCCAGCAGTTTCTTGCCTAGCGGGAACCACAATGAGCAGTTCTTC
>many|TRBV3-1|TRBD2|TRBJ2-2
CASSLRLAGASGELFF
TGTGCCAGCAGCTTACGACTAGCGGGAGCTTCTGGGGAGCTGTTTTTT
>NA|TRBV18|TRBD2|TRBJ2-1
CASSPQSSGTNEQFF
TGTGCCAGCTCACCACAATCTAGCGGGACTAATGAGCAGTTCTTC
>NA|TRBV11-2|TRBD2|TRBJ2-6
CASSPNELAAGANVLTF
TGTGCCAGCAGCCCCAACGAACTAGCGGCTGGGGCCAACGTCCTGACTTTC
>NA|TRBV19|TRBD2|TRBJ2-7
CASSPGLAGWQYF
TGTGCCAGTAGTCCGGGACTAGCGGGATGGCAGTACTTC
>NA|TRBV5-1|NA|TRBJ1-5
CASSLGRSAGEPQHF
TGCGCCAGCAGCTTGGGAAGGTCCGCCGGGGAGCCCCAGCATTTT
>NA|TRBV6-5|NA|TRBJ1-1
CAGSYSGGTEAFF
TGTGCCGGCAGTTACTCTGGGGGTACTGAAGCTTTCTTT
>many|TRBV20-1|NA|TRBJ1-5
CSAREVGQPQHF
TGCAGTGCTAGAGAGGTTGGACAGCCCCAGCATTTT
>NA|TRBV10-3|TRBD2|TRBJ2-2
CAITPSGPGTGELFF
TGTGCCATCACGCCTAGCGGCCCGGGCACCGGGGAGCTGTTTTTT
>NA|TRBV6-1|TRBD1|TRBJ1-1
CASNPGGSTEAFF
TGTGCCAGCAACCCAGGGGGTTCCACTGAAGCTTTCTTT
>NA|TRBV20-1|TRBD2|TRBJ2-1
CSASPQREGLGEQFF
TGCAGTGCTAGTCCCCAGCGGGAGGGCCTCGGGGAGCAGTTCTTC
>NA|TRBV6-9|TRBD1|TRBJ1-5
CASSYPDRVVGNQPQHF
TGTGCCAGCAGTTACCCGGACAGGGTGGTTGGCAATCAGCCCCAGCATTTT
>NA|TRBV20-1|NA|TRBJ1-6
CSARDGQGWNSPLHF
TGCAGTGCTAGAGATGGGCAGGGTTGGAATTCACCCCTCCACTTT